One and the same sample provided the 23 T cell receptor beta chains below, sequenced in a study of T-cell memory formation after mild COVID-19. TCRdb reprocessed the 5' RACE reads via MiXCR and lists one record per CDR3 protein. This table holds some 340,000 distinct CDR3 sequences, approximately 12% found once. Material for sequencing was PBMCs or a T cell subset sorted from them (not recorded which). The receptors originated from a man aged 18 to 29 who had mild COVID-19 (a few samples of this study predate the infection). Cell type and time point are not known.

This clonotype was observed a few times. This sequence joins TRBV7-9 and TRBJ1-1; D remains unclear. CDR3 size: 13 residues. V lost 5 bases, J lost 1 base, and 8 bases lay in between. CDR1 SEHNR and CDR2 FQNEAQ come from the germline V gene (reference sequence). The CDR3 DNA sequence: TGTGCCAGCAGCCACCCGGCGAACACTGAAGCTTTCTTT. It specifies CASSHPANTEAFF.

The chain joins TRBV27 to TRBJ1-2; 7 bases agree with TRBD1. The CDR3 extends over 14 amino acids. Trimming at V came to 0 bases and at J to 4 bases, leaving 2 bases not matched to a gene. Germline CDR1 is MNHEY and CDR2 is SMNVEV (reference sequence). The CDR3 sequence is CASSLSGGGYGYTF. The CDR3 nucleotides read TGTGCCAGCAGTTTATCAGGGGGCGGCTATGGCTACACCTTC.

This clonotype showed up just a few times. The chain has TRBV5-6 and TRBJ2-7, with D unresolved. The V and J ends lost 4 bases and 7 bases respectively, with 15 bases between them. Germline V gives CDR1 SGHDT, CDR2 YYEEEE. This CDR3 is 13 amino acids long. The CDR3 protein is CASSTERIFEQYF. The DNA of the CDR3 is TGTGCCAGCAGCACCGAAAGGATTTTTGAGCAGTACTTC. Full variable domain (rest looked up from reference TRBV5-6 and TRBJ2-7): DAGVTQSPTHLIKTRGQQVTLRCSPKSGHDTVSWYQQALGQGPQFIFQYYEEEERQRGNFPDRFSGHQFPNYSSELNVNALLLGDSALYLCASSTERIFEQYFGPGTRLTVT.

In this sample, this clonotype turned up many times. This chain's CDR3 is CASSQGGSEQYF. For the CDR3, the DNA is TGCGCCAGCAGCCAAGGAGGCTCCGAGCAGTACTTC. J is TRBJ2-7 and V is TRBV4-3; D is uncertain. Germline V lookup: CDR1 LGHNA, CDR2 YSLEER. CDR3 length: 12 residues. Trimming pared 1 base from V and 6 bases from J, leaving 7 bases between.

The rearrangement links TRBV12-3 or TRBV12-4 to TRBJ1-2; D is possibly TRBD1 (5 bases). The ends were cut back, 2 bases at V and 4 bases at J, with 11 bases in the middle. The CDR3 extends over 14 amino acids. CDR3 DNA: TGTGCCAGCAGTTTATTGTCAGGGCCCTATGGCTACACCTTC. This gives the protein CASSLLSGPYGYTF.

The CDR3 spells CASSEFRQQETQYF. CDR3 DNA: TGCGCCAGCAGTGAGTTTCGGCAGCAAGAGACCCAGTACTTC. The V call is TRBV10-2, the J call TRBJ2-5; no clear D. In germline, CDR1 is WSHSY, CDR2 SAAADI. V lost 1 base and J 2 bases, leaving 8 bases between the germline ends. The CDR3 is 14 residues long.

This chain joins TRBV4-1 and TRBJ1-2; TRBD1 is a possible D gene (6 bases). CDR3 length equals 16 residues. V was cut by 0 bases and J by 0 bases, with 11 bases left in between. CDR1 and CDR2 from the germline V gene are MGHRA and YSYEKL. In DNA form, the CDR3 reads TGCGCCAGCAGCCAAGAGGACAGTCGTTCTAACTATGGCTACACCTTC. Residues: CASSQEDSRSNYGYTF.

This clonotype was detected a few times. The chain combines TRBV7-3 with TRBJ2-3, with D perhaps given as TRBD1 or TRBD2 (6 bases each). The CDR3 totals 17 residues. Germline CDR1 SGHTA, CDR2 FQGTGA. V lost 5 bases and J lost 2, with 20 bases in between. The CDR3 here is CASSPPAGGVDTDTQYF. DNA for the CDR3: TGTGCCAGCAGCCCCCCCGCCGGGGGCGTTGACACAGATACGCAGTATTTT.

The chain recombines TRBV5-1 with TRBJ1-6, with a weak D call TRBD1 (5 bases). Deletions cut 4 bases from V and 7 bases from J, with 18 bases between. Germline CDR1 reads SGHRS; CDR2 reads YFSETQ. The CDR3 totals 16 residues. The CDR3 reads CASSRGSGLENSPLHF. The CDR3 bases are TGCGCCAGCAGCCGCGGATCGGGACTCGAGAATTCACCCCTCCACTTT.

This chain's CDR3 is CASSPGLAVQGTQYF. CDR3 nucleotide sequence: TGTGCCAGCAGCCCGGGACTAGCGGTCCAGGGAACCCAGTACTTC. The J gene is TRBJ2-5, the V gene TRBV9, with 11 positions matching TRBD2. J was trimmed by 8 bases and V by 4 bases; bases with no gene match: 10. CDR3 size: 15 residues. The germline V gene encodes CDR1 SGDLS and CDR2 YYNGEE.

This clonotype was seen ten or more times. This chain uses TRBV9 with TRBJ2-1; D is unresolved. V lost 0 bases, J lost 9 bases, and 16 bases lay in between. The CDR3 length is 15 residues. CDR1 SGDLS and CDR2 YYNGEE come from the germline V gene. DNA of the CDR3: TGTGCCAGCAGCGTAGATCCCCAACCTGTAAGTGAGCAGTTCTTC. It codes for CASSVDPQPVSEQFF.

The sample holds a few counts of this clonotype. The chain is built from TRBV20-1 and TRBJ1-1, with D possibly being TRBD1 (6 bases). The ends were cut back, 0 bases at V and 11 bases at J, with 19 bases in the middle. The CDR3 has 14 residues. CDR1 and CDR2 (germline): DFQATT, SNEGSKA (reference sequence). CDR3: CSARDTGFLSRAFF. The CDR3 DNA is TGCAGTGCTAGAGACACAGGGTTCCTGTCCCGGGCTTTCTTT.

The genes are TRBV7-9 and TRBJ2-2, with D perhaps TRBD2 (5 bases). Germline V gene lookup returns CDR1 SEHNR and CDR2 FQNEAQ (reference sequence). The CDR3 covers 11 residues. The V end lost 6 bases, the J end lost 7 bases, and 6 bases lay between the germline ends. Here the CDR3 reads CASRLVGELFF. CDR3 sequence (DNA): TGTGCCAGCAGACTAGTCGGGGAGCTGTTTTTT. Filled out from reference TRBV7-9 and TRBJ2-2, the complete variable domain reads DTGVSQNPRHKITKRGQNVTFRCDPISEHNRLYWYRQTLGQGPEFLTYFQNEAQLEKSRLLSDRFSAERPKGSFSTLEIQRTEQGDSAMYLCASRLVGELFFGEGSRLTVL.

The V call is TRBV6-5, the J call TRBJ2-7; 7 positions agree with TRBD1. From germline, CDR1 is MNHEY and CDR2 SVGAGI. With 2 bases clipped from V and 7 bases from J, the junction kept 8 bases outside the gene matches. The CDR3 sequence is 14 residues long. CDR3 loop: CASSYAQGVGEQYV. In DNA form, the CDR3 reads TGTGCCAGCAGTTACGCGCAGGGGGTAGGGGAGCAGTACGTC.

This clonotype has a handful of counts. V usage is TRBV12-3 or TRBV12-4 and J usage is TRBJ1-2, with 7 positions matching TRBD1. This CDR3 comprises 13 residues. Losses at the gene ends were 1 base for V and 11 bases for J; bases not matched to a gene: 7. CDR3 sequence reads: CASSLGQRTGYTF. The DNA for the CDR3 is TGTGCCAGCAGTTTAGGACAGCGGACAGGTTACACCTTC.

CDR3 DNA: TGCAGTGCTAGGGGTGTCCAAGAGACCCAGTACTTC. This sequence encodes CSARGVQETQYF. V is TRBV20-1 and J is TRBJ2-5, with D unclear. Deletions cut 3 bases from V and 1 base from J, with 6 bases between. Germline V gene data show CDR1 as DFQATT and CDR2 as SNEGSKA (reference sequence). The CDR3 has 12 residues.

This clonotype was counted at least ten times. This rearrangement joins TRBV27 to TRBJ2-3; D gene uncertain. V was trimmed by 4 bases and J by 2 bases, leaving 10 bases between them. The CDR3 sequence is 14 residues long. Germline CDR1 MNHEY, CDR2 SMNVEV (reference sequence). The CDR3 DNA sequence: TGTGCCAGCAGTTCAAACGCGGTCACAGATACGCAGTATTTT. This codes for CASSSNAVTDTQYF.

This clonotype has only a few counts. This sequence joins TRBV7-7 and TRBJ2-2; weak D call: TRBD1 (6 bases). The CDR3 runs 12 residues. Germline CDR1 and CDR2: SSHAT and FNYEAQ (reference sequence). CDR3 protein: CAYRAASGELFF. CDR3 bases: TGTGCTTACAGGGCGGCATCCGGGGAGCTGTTTTTT. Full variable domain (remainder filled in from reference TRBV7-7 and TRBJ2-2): GAGVSQSPRYKVTKRGQDVTLRCDPISSHATLYWYQQALGQGPEFLTYFNYEAQPDKSGLPSDRFSAERPEGSISTLTIQRTEQRDSAMYRCAYRAASGELFFGEGSRLTVL.

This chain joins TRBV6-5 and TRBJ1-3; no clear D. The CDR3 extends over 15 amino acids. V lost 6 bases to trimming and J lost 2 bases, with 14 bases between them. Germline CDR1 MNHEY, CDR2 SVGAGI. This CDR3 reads CASSPGRIAGNTIYF. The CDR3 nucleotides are TGTGCCAGCAGCCCGGGGAGGATCGCTGGAAACACCATATATTTT.

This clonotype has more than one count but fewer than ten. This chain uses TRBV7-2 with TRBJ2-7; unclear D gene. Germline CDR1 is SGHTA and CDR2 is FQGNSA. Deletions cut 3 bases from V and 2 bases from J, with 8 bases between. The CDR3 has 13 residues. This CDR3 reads CASSFVPTYEQYF. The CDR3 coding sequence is TGTGCCAGCAGCTTTGTTCCCACCTACGAGCAGTACTTC.

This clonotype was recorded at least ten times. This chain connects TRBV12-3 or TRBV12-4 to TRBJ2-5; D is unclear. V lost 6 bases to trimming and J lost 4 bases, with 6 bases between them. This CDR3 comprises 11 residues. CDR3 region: CASRIGETQYF. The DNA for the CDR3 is TGTGCCAGCAGAATAGGAGAGACCCAGTACTTC.

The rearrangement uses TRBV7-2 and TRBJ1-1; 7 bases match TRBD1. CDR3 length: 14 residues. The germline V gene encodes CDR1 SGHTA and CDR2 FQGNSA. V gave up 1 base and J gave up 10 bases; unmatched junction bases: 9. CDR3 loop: CASSLDPGGRGAFF. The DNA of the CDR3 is TGTGCCAGCAGCTTAGACCCAGGGGGTCGGGGAGCTTTCTTT. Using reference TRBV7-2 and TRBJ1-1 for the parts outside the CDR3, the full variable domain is GAGVSQSPSNKVTEKGKDVELRCDPISGHTALYWYRQSLGQGLEFLIYFQGNSAPDKSGLPSDRFSAERTGGSVSTLTIQRTQQEDSAVYLCASSLDPGGRGAFFGQGTRLTVV.

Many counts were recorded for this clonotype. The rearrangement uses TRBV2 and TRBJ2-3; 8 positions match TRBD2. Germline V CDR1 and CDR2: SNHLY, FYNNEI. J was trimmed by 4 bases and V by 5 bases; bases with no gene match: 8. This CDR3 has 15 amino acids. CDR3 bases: TGTGCCAGCAGTCCCGGGACTAGGTCATCAGATACGCAGTATTTT. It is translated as CASSPGTRSSDTQYF.